This paragraph reports one T cell receptor beta chain. Its binding antigen is unknown. Qualities for individual bases were not recorded, and no much larger clone is one base off. The CDR3 regions of human TCRbeta chains were analyzed by immunosequencing. In the paper's pipeline: Repertoire TCRs were matched against a reference library of SARS-CoV-2-specific TCRs generated with the MIRA antigen-specificity platform. Breadth meant the fraction of unique TCRs that were SARS-CoV-2-associated, whereas depth meant the fraction of total T cells that were SARS-CoV-2-associated. Each spike-specific TCR was assigned to its reactive spike region and to a CD4 or CD8 class using the MIRA data. Log10-transformed breadth and depth values were compared by one-way ANOVA with Sidak's multiple comparisons tests. This immuneACCESS table, as held by TCRdb, lists in-frame sequences with V and J called but not all clones. Of the missing ones, under half trace to an unresolved V gene in checked studies; the others have no known cause. Clonal size and the V and J genes are those of that table, whereas D and trimming came from the DNA. The sample table records about 90,000 clones; 90% to 95% of these occur just once. Jointly, the top ten make up 5.2% of the sample.

These data are taken from a study of T cell responses to AZD1222 COVID-19 vaccine (dated by TCRdb to about 2021). Background on the whole study: TCR sequencing was performed for 233 trial participants, of whom around 200 were given two doses of AZD1222 and roughly 25 were given two doses of MenACWY control vaccine. Trial participants were enrolled by age into subgroups of 18-55, 56-69 and 70-plus years, and about 150, 27 and 61 TCR-sequenced participants, respectively, were included in these subgroups. The research as a whole found: Participants were mostly white British, with more females than males. The authors suggested clonal diversity may have been underestimated. CD4 TCRs associated with the vaccine covered the entire spike protein, and the dominant responses were in regions 160-218 and 743-854. In the small 56-69-year group, the increase in depth fell short of significance, most likely because of low power. Because no day 14 peak-response samples were available, repertoires were characterized only after the peak T cell response. After two AZD1222 doses, both the breadth and the depth of spike-specific TCRs were significantly higher than at day 0 and than in MenACWY recipients. Epitopes outside the regions mutated in the B.1.351 and B.1.1.7 variants were reportedly recognized by nearly half of the unique spike-specific TCRs. Conclusions about previously exposed vaccinees were limited because only a handful of AZD1222 recipients were SARS-CoV-2 seropositive at baseline.

Per the publication, the time point label means: baseline before first vaccination. Per the publication, the treatment or condition label means: meningococcal conjugate vaccine given as trial control. Vaccinee samples were obtained from the UK trials COV001 and COV002, which included a single-blind randomized controlled phase 2/3 trial of AZD1222 (ChAdOx1 nCoV-19) in healthy adults. For TCRbeta chain sequencing, PBMC samples from trial participants were taken at day 0 and at day 28 after the second dose. The CDR3 starts with the cysteine, ends with the phenylalanine, and has 14 residues. Only CDR3 DNA remains: 42 bases, in frame from the first base. Here V drops 5 bases and J drops 5 bases, and the junction holds 6 bases not matched to any gene. For CDR1 and CDR2, the germline V gene (reference sequence) lists LNHDA and SQIVND.

This clonotype was sampled from an adult in good health. This sample comprised peripheral blood, obtained on day 0 of MenACWY control vaccination. The sequence is built from TRBV19 and TRBJ2-1, and 7 bases in between align with TRBD1. The DNA sequence follows: TGTGCCAGTAGTGATAGGGACAGCCACAATGAGCAGTTCTTC. This translates into CASSDRDSHNEQFF.